This T cell receptor (beta chain) came from a study of vaccination and CD4 T cells after COVID-19. After removal of 9 bases from V and 4 bases from J, the junction contained 3 bases not matched to a gene. The length of the CDR3 is 11 residues. CDR1 is LNHDA and CDR2 is SQIVND in the germline V gene (reference sequence). As for treatment: approximately nine-day PBMC culture with coronavirus spike peptide pools or control peptides (ViraFEST assay). ViraFEST enlarged antigen-specific T cell populations with peptide pools and afterwards sequenced TCRs. This clonotype was found a few times. Its antigen is as yet unknown. Study-wide points: Among those convalescent, a median roughly 90% of reactive clones emerged solely post-vaccination.

Sequencing of the DNA from cultured CD4+ T cells was carried out with the Oncomine TCR Beta short-read assay. The authors extracted genomic DNA from cultured CD4+ T cells. TCRdb used MiXCR to reprocess the PCR reads, holding one entry per CDR3 protein. The repertoire holds about 21,000 distinct CDR3 sequences, with about 44% as singletons. The specimen was CD4+ T cells from blood, cultured in vitro, collected before SARS-CoV-2 vaccination. The sequence was collected from a human donor who had recovered from COVID-19. This rearrangement joins TRBV19 to TRBJ2-7; 7 bases map to TRBD1. The CDR3 reads CASGTEYEQYF. The CDR3 nucleotides are TGTGCCAGCGGGACAGAGTACGAGCAGTACTTC.